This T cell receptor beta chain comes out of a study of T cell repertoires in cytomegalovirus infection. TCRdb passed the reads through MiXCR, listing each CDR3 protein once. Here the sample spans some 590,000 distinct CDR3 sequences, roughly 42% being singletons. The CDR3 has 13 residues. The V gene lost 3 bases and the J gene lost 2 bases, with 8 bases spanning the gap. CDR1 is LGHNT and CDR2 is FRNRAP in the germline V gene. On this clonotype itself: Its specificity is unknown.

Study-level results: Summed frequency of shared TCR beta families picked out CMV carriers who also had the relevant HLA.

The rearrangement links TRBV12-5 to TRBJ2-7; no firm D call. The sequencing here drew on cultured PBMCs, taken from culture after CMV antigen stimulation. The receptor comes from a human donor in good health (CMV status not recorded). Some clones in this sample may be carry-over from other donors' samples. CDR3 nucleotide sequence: TGTGCTAGTGGTTTTTTTCCTCCCTACGAGCAGTACTTC. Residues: CASGFFPPYEQYF.